Listed below are T cell receptor beta chains from one sample, sequenced in a study of blood T cell repertoires in COVID-19. Generated by immunoSEQ multiplex PCR, the TCRdb table keeps only in-frame clones and is missing some. This table has 150,000 to 200,000 clones, about 83% appearing once. Material: peripheral blood. These receptors originate from a human donor in a cohort sampled during active COVID-19. Both conserved end residues are part of each CDR3. The D gene is left open where the match is weak. The listing skips clone size in some rows; elsewhere it reads once, few, many or a size class.

TRBV10-3	-	-	TRBJ1-4	TGTGCCATCAGCCCACAGCCAACTAATGAAAAACTGTTTTTT	CAISPQPTNEKLFF
TRBV3-1/TRBV3-2	-	-	TRBJ2-7	TGTGCCAGCAGCCAAGATAGATCCGAGCAGTACTTC	CASSQDRSEQYF
TRBV4-1	TRBD1	-	TRBJ1-2	TGCGCCAGCAGCCAAGAAGACAGGGATGGCTACACCTTC	CASSQEDRDGYTF
TRBV9	-	-	TRBJ2-7	TGTGCCAGCAGCTCACCCAGGGGAAGGGCTATCTACGAGCAGTACTTC	CASSSPRGRAIYEQYF
TRBV4-1	TRBD1	-	TRBJ2-3	TGCGCCAGCAGCCGAGAACAGGGGTGGTACACAGATACGCAGTATTTT	CASSREQGWYTDTQYF
TRBV10-3	TRBD2	-	TRBJ2-1	TGTGCCATCAGGGGGGGGACGAATGAGCAGTTCTTC	CAIRGGTNEQFF
TRBV5-1	-	-	TRBJ1-2	TGCGCCAGCAGCTTGGGGACAGAAACCTATGGCTACACCTTC	CASSLGTETYGYTF
TRBV27	-	-	TRBJ1-1	TGTGCCAGCAATACAGGGATGGGGAACACTGAAGCTTTCTTT	CASNTGMGNTEAFF
TRBV19	TRBD1	-	TRBJ2-7	TGTGCCAGTAGTTCCCGGGACAGGGTGATGTGGTACTTC	CASSSRDRVMWYF
TRBV2	-	-	TRBJ2-7	TGTGCCAGCAGTGTCTACAGGGATCCCTACGAGCAGTACTTC	CASSVYRDPYEQYF
TRBV28	TRBD1	-	TRBJ1-1	TGTGCCAGCAGTGCGCCGACAGGGGAAGAAGCTTTCTTT	CASSAPTGEEAFF
TRBV2	-	-	TRBJ2-2	TGTGCCAGCAGTGAGGCCTACACCGGGGAGCTGTTTTTT	CASSEAYTGELFF
TRBV7-9	TRBD2	once	TRBJ2-1	TGTGCCAGCAGCCCTTTAGCGGGAAGCTACAATGAGCAGTTCTTC	CASSPLAGSYNEQFF
TRBV18	TRBD2	-	TRBJ2-7	TGTGCCAGCTCCCCCCGCGGGGGGGCGGTTAACGAGCAGTACTTC	CASSPRGGAVNEQYF
TRBV27	TRBD1	-	TRBJ2-7	TGTGCCAGCAGTCCGACAGGGGGCCCCTACGAGCAGTACTTC	CASSPTGGPYEQYF
TRBV21-1	-	few	TRBJ1-1	TGTGCCAGCAGCAAAGGTGTGCGGCCGGAAGCTTTCTTT	CASSKGVRPEAFF
TRBV6-5	-	-	TRBJ2-2	TGTGCCAGCAGTTTTGGGCACACCGGGGAGCTGTTTTTT	CASSFGHTGELFF
TRBV19	TRBD1	once	TRBJ2-4	TGTGCCAGTAGCCGACCGACAGGGATAAACATTCAGTACTTC	CASSRPTGINIQYF
TRBV7-2	TRBD1	-	TRBJ1-2	TGTGCCAGCAGCCCGGACAGGGGGCGTTCTAACTATGGCTACACCTTC	CASSPDRGRSNYGYTF
TRBV6-2/TRBV6-3	TRBD1	-	TRBJ1-6	TGTGCCAGCAGTTTCAGGGGGAATTCACCCCTCCACTTT	CASSFRGNSPLHF
TRBV4-2	TRBD1	-	TRBJ2-7	TGTGCCAGCAGCCAAGGGGCAGGGGGTTCCTACGAGCAGTACTTC	CASSQGAGGSYEQYF
TRBV9	-	-	TRBJ2-5	TGTGCCAGCAGCGTAGCCCCGGCTCAGGCGACTACTAGCTGTGAGACCCAGTACTTC	CASSVAPAQATTSCETQYF
TRBV6-2/TRBV6-3	-	-	TRBJ1-4	TGTGCCAGCAGTTACTCTACGGGTGCAACTAATGAAAAACTGTTTTTT	CASSYSTGATNEKLFF
TRBV20-1	TRBD1	-	TRBJ2-7	TGCAGTGCGGGACAGGGTTACGAGCAGTACTTC	CSAGQGYEQYF
TRBV9	-	-	TRBJ2-1	TGTGCCAGCAGCGTAGAAGGAGGGGATAATGAGCAGTTCTTC	CASSVEGGDNEQFF
TRBV5-1	-	-	TRBJ1-3	TGCGCCAGCAGCTTGGCCATTTCGTGGCAGGTTAACCCCAACTCTGGAAACACCATATATTTT	CASSLAISWQVNPNSGNTIYF
TRBV5-6	TRBD1	-	TRBJ2-7	TGTGCCAGCAGCTGGGGACAGGGGGCGAGGGGATACGAGCAGTACTTC	CASSWGQGARGYEQYF
TRBV7-9	-	-	TRBJ1-2	TGTGCCAGCAGCTTATCTGCGGTCTCCTATGGCTACACCTTC	CASSLSAVSYGYTF
TRBV28	-	-	TRBJ1-1	TGTGCCAGCAGTTTCCGGGGGTGGGGGACGAACACTGAAGCTTTCTTT	CASSFRGWGTNTEAFF
TRBV6-1	TRBD2	-	TRBJ2-5	TGTGCCAGCAGTGAAGCGGTGCGGGGGGCTCAAGAGACCCAGTACTTC	CASSEAVRGAQETQYF
TRBV19	TRBD1	-	TRBJ2-7	TGTGCCAGTAGTCCCCTCGGACAGGGCTCCTACGAGCAGTACTTC	CASSPLGQGSYEQYF
TRBV20-1	-	-	TRBJ2-7	TGCAGTGCTAGTTTTCTACCGATGAACGGGGGCTACGAGCAGTACTTC	CSASFLPMNGGYEQYF
TRBV27	-	few	TRBJ1-1	TGTGCCAGCAGTCTCTTGGCGGGTGAAGCTTTCTTT	CASSLLAGEAFF
TRBV25-1	-	-	TRBJ2-3	TGTGCCAGCAGTGGCGGGGCTAGCACAGATACGCAGTATTTT	CASSGGASTDTQYF
TRBV2	TRBD1	-	TRBJ2-7	TGTGCCAGCAACATGCACAGGGACAGGGGAGATTACGAGCAGTACTTC	CASNMHRDRGDYEQYF
TRBV2	TRBD1	-	TRBJ2-7	TGTGCCAGTCGGGACAGGGGATCCTACGAGCAGTACTTC	CASRDRGSYEQYF
TRBV4-2	-	few	TRBJ2-1	TGTGCCAGCAGCCCAGCCGCTGGCGGGGACTACAATGAGCAGTTCTTC	CASSPAAGGDYNEQFF
TRBV6-4	TRBD1	-	TRBJ1-2	TGTGCCAGCAGTGACGCGACAGGGGGAATCGGTGGCTACACCTTC	CASSDATGGIGGYTF
TRBV27	-	-	TRBJ1-2	TGTGCCAGCAGTTTATCTCAGGGGCTGGGAGGCTACACCTTC	CASSLSQGLGGYTF
TRBV3-1/TRBV3-2	-	-	TRBJ1-2	TGTGCCAGCAGCCAGAACCGACCCCTAAGCGGTGGCTACACCTTC	CASSQNRPLSGGYTF
TRBV4-3	-	-	TRBJ1-4	TGCGCCAGCAGCCGCGGCCGAATTGCCACTAATGAAAAACTGTTTTTT	CASSRGRIATNEKLFF
TRBV5-1	TRBD1	-	TRBJ1-2	TGCGCCAGCAGCCCCGGGACAGGCGCCAACTATGGCTACACCTTC	CASSPGTGANYGYTF
TRBV5-6	TRBD1	-	TRBJ1-2	TGTGCCAGCAGCTTGCGCACGGGACAGGGGCATAACTATGGCTACACCTTC	CASSLRTGQGHNYGYTF
TRBV19	TRBD2	once	TRBJ2-7	TGTGCCAGTAGTAAGGCTAGCGGGTACCCCTACGAGCAGTACTTC	CASSKASGYPYEQYF
TRBV27	-	-	TRBJ2-7	TGTGCCAGCAGTTTCGGACACTCCTACGAGCAGTACTTC	CASSFGHSYEQYF
TRBV15	-	-	TRBJ1-5	TGTGCCACCAGCAGAGCCAGGGCCGGTCAGCCCCAGCATTTT	CATSRARAGQPQHF
TRBV5-1	-	-	TRBJ2-1	TGCGCCAGCAGCCCCCCGGGGGCTAGCGGCAATGAGCAGTTCTTC	CASSPPGASGNEQFF
TRBV7-9	-	-	TRBJ2-7	TGTGCCAGCAGCCACCGGGACACCGACTACGAGCAGTACTTC	CASSHRDTDYEQYF